One and the same sample provided the 29 T cell receptor beta chains below, sequenced in a study of technical replicates of blood from a handful of donors. Sequencing was performed with immunoSEQ multiplex PCR; in TCRdb, only in-frame clones are kept and a portion is missing. The sample consists of 60,000 to 85,000 clones, around 97% of them appearing once. The specimen sequenced was T cells isolated from PBMCs. The origin of the receptors is a human donor in good health.

The V call is TRBV7-9, the J call TRBJ2-2; 12 nucleotides line up with TRBD1. Per the germline V gene, CDR1 is SEHNR and CDR2 is FQNEAQ (reference sequence). Trimming removed 5 bases from V and 6 bases from J; junction bases left unmatched: 16. The CDR3 is 19 amino acids. Here the CDR3 reads CASSPYRDRGRLSPGELFF. CDR3 coding DNA: TGTGCCAGCAGCCCATACCGGGACAGGGGGCGCCTCAGCCCCGGGGAGCTGTTTTTT.

V usage is TRBV28 and J usage is TRBJ2-1, with 11 bases aligning to TRBD2. Germline V gene sequence: CDR1 MDHEN, CDR2 SYDVKM. CDR3 size: 14 residues. The V and J ends lost 6 bases and 4 bases, in that order; junction bases with no gene match: 2. The CDR3 spells CASRRTSGYNEQFF. CDR3 sequence (DNA): TGTGCCAGCAGACGGACTAGCGGGTACAATGAGCAGTTCTTC.

The rearrangement uses TRBV10-3 and TRBJ2-5; D perhaps matches TRBD1 (6 bases). Germline V gene data show CDR1 as ENHRY and CDR2 as SYGVKD. CDR3 size: 13 residues. With 6 bases removed from V and 2 bases from J, the gap between germline ends came to 10 bases. As DNA, the CDR3 is TGTGCCATCAGACTAGACAGGCAAGAGACCCAGTACTTC. Translating gives CAIRLDRQETQYF.

The DNA of the CDR3 is TGCGCCAGCAGCGATACTACAGGGAAAGCTTTCTTT. Its translation: CASSDTTGKAFF. V and J are TRBV10-1 and TRBJ1-1; possibly TRBD1 for D (6 bases). The CDR3 spans 12 residues. CDR1 and CDR2 from the germline V gene are WNHNN and SYGVQD (reference sequence). Trimming removed 6 bases from V and 9 bases from J, with 14 bases in between.

The chain employs TRBV5-6 and TRBJ2-7; 8 bases line up with TRBD1. The CDR3 has 17 residues. Per the germline V gene, CDR1 is SGHDT and CDR2 is YYEEEE. With V trimmed by 2 bases and J by 2 bases, 12 bases remained unmatched. CDR3 residues: CASSLKRARGLPYEQYF. The CDR3 coding sequence is TGTGCCAGCAGCTTAAAGCGGGCCAGGGGGCTTCCCTACGAGCAGTACTTC.

This chain links TRBV5-1 with TRBJ2-1, with unresolved D. CDR3 size: 13 residues. Trimming shortened V by 3 bases and J by 6 bases, and 10 bases separated the two germline ends. Germline assignment: CDR1 SGHRS and CDR2 YFSETQ. CDR3 in DNA: TGCGCCAGCAGCTCGGAGCCCTCCAATGAGCAGTTCTTC. It encodes CASSSEPSNEQFF. The variable domain in full, with the rest retrieved from reference TRBV5-1 and TRBJ2-1, is KAGVTQTPRYLIKTRGQQVTLSCSPISGHRSVSWYQQTPGQGLQFLFEYFSETQRNKGNFPGRFSGRQFSNSRSEMNVSTLELGDSALYLCASSSEPSNEQFFGPGTRLTVL.

The V call is TRBV11-2, the J call TRBJ2-2; D is perhaps TRBD2 (6 bases). Germline CDR1 and CDR2: SGHAT and FQNNGV. The V gene lost 1 base and the J gene lost 0 bases, with 15 bases spanning the gap. The CDR3 totals 18 residues. The CDR3 DNA follows: TGTGCCAGCAGCTTAGGGCTCGGGGGTCTCACGAACACCGGGGAGCTGTTTTTT. Its protein is CASSLGLGGLTNTGELFF.

The chain uses TRBV6-1 and TRBJ1-2; D is undetermined. Germline V CDR1 and CDR2: MNHNS, SASEGT. Trimming stripped 4 bases from V and 3 bases from J, with 9 bases between. The CDR3 spans 13 residues. CDR3: CASSATPYYGYTF. CDR3 in DNA: TGTGCCAGCAGTGCCACTCCCTACTATGGCTACACCTTC.

This sequence joins TRBV2 and TRBJ2-7; D not resolved. The CDR3 extends over 13 amino acids. Germline V gene data show CDR1 as SNHLY and CDR2 as FYNNEI. V dropped 3 bases and J dropped 2 bases, with 8 bases sitting between them. The CDR3 region is CASSDRQTYEQYF. As DNA, the CDR3 is TGTGCCAGCAGTGACCGTCAGACCTACGAGCAGTACTTC.

This chain connects TRBV30 to TRBJ1-1; TRBD1 might be the D (5 bases). The germline gives CDR1 GTSNPN, CDR2 SVGIG (reference sequence). The length of the CDR3 is 13 residues. Trimming left V 2 bases short and J 1 base short, with 8 bases between. The CDR3, as DNA: TGTGCCTGGAGTCGGCAGGGGAACACTGAAGCTTTCTTT. It yields the protein CAWSRQGNTEAFF.

The CDR3 nucleotides are TGTGCCAGCAGCTTCGACAGGGTTAGCGAAAAACTGTTTTTT. Residues: CASSFDRVSEKLFF. This chain joins TRBV7-9 and TRBJ1-4; 7 positions agree with TRBD1. Germline lookup yields CDR1 SEHNR and CDR2 FQNEAQ (reference sequence). V lost 3 bases, J lost 8 bases, and 6 bases stayed unmatched. CDR3 length equals 14 residues.

The rearrangement joins TRBV4-2 to TRBJ2-7; a weak D match, TRBD2 (6 bases). The CDR3 is made up of 16 amino acids. The germline V gene encodes CDR1 LGHNA and CDR2 YNFKEQ. Trimming stripped 1 base from V and 4 bases from J, with 17 bases between. The CDR3: CASSQVHGSTDYEQYF. The CDR3 region has the DNA TGTGCCAGCAGCCAAGTTCACGGGAGTACCGATTACGAGCAGTACTTC.

CDR3 amino acids: CASSLIGKDEKLFF. CDR3 nucleotide sequence: TGCGCCAGCAGCTTGATCGGGAAGGATGAAAAACTGTTTTTT. The chain employs TRBV5-1 and TRBJ1-4, with D hard to call. Germline V CDR1 and CDR2: SGHRS, YFSETQ. The V gene lost 1 base and the J gene lost 6 bases, with 10 bases spanning the gap. CDR3 length equals 14 residues.

V and J are TRBV27 and TRBJ2-7, with D maybe TRBD1 (6 bases). Germline lookup yields CDR1 MNHEY and CDR2 SMNVEV (reference sequence). The V and J ends lost 5 bases and 3 bases respectively, with 14 bases between them. This CDR3 spans 14 amino acids. Here the CDR3 DNA reads TGTGCCAGCAGTCTGGGGGCAGGGCTCTACGAGCAGTACTTC. It specifies CASSLGAGLYEQYF.

The chain combines TRBV5-1 with TRBJ2-5, with TRBD1 matching 8 bases. Germline-derived CDR1 and CDR2 are SGHRS and YFSETQ. With 4 bases clipped from V and 1 base from J, the junction kept 3 bases outside the gene matches. The CDR3 contains 14 residues. The CDR3: CASSPGQAQETQYF. CDR3 DNA sequence: TGCGCCAGCAGCCCGGGACAGGCCCAAGAGACCCAGTACTTC.

The V gene is TRBV7-6, the J gene TRBJ2-7; 12 nucleotides agree with TRBD2. V lost 5 bases, J lost 5 bases, and 10 bases stayed unmatched. The CDR3 loop spans 16 amino acids. The V gene's germline CDR1 is SGHVS and CDR2 FNYEAQ. This CDR3 reads CASSPIPGLAGHEQYF. As DNA, the CDR3 is TGTGCCAGCAGCCCTATACCGGGACTAGCGGGTCACGAGCAGTACTTC.

The chain couples TRBV9 to TRBJ2-2; D is possibly TRBD2 (6 bases). This CDR3 region has 14 residues. Between the trimmed V and J ends, which lost 3 bases and 6 bases, there was a span of 12 bases. CDR1 is SGDLS and CDR2 is YYNGEE in the germline V gene. Here the CDR3 reads CASSGGGYAGELFF. Here the CDR3 DNA reads TGTGCCAGCAGCGGGGGAGGTTACGCCGGGGAGCTGTTTTTT.

This chain uses TRBV11-3 with TRBJ1-1; D is possibly TRBD1 (6 bases). V dropped 5 bases and J dropped 1 base, with 20 bases sitting between them. This CDR3 is 17 amino acids long. Germline loops: CDR1 SGHNT, CDR2 YENEEA. This chain's CDR3 is CASSLYGQSSWNTEAFF. The DNA for the CDR3 is TGTGCCAGCAGCCTCTACGGACAGAGTAGTTGGAACACTGAAGCTTTCTTT. The whole variable domain, filled in from reference TRBV11-3 and TRBJ1-1, reads EAGVVQSPRYKIIEKKQPVAFWCNPISGHNTLYWYLQNLGQGPELLIRYENEEAVDDSQLPKDRFSAERLKGVDSTLKIQPAELGDSAVYLCASSLYGQSSWNTEAFFGQGTRLTVV.

The chain uses TRBV6-5 and TRBJ2-7; a possible D gene is TRBD2 (6 bases). Germline V CDR1 and CDR2: MNHEY, SVGAGI. The CDR3 runs 15 residues. V lost 7 bases and J 0 bases, leaving 16 bases between the germline ends. The CDR3 DNA reads as TGTGCCAGCACCTCCCCGGGACTTAGCTCCTACGAGCAGTACTTC. As protein: CASTSPGLSSYEQYF.

V is TRBV7-9 and J is TRBJ2-1; no definite D call. The CDR3 has 12 amino acids. The ends were cut back, 1 base at V and 9 bases at J, with 7 bases in the middle. Germline lookup yields CDR1 SEHNR and CDR2 FQNEAQ (reference sequence). The CDR3 DNA reads as TGTGCCAGCAGCTTAGTTCCTCGTGAGCAGTTCTTC. Protein: CASSLVPREQFF.

This chain connects TRBV11-2 to TRBJ2-2; no clear D. V was clipped by 3 bases and J by 3 bases, with 11 bases between them. The CDR3 contains 15 residues. Per the germline V gene, CDR1 is SGHAT and CDR2 is FQNNGV. CDR3 region: CASSFGQDYTGELFF. The CDR3 nucleotides are TGTGCCAGCAGCTTCGGCCAGGATTACACCGGGGAGCTGTTTTTT.

J is TRBJ2-2 and V is TRBV5-4, with 12 nucleotides matching TRBD2. CDR1 and CDR2 from the germline V gene are SGHNT and YYREEE (reference sequence). CDR3 length equals 15 residues. Trimming took 4 bases from V and 4 from J; bases not matched to a gene: 2. The CDR3 here is CASSTTSGSTGELFF. CDR3 DNA sequence: TGTGCCAGCAGCACGACTAGCGGGAGCACCGGGGAGCTGTTTTTT.

This sequence joins TRBV5-1 and TRBJ1-6; tentatively, D is TRBD1 (6 bases). Germline CDR1 is SGHRS and CDR2 is YFSETQ. V lost 0 bases and J 10 bases, leaving 11 bases between the germline ends. This CDR3 is built from 14 residues. This CDR3 reads CASSLGGQNSPLHF. CDR3 sequence (DNA): TGCGCCAGCAGCTTGGGCGGACAGAACTCACCCCTCCACTTT.

The genes are TRBV7-9 and TRBJ1-1; 12 nucleotides align to TRBD1. Germline assignment: CDR1 SEHNR and CDR2 FQNEAQ (reference sequence). The CDR3 loop spans 15 amino acids. V lost 4 bases and J lost 4; bases outside the gene matches: 4. The CDR3, as DNA: TGTGCCAGCAGCTGGGGGACAGGGGGCTCCACTGAAGCTTTCTTT. The encoded protein is CASSWGTGGSTEAFF.

This chain joins TRBV11-3 and TRBJ1-2, with a tentative D call TRBD1 (5 bases). Germline V gene data show CDR1 as SGHNT and CDR2 as YENEEA. This CDR3 is built from 15 residues. The V end lost 4 bases, the J end lost 6 bases, and 18 bases lay between the germline ends. The CDR3: CASSSFVGGSDGYTF. The CDR3 DNA sequence: TGTGCCAGCAGCTCTTTTGTCGGGGGTTCAGATGGCTACACCTTC. Full variable domain (rest looked up from reference TRBV11-3 and TRBJ1-2): EAGVVQSPRYKIIEKKQPVAFWCNPISGHNTLYWYLQNLGQGPELLIRYENEEAVDDSQLPKDRFSAERLKGVDSTLKIQPAELGDSAVYLCASSSFVGGSDGYTFGSGTRLTVV.

The rearrangement links TRBV27 to TRBJ1-2, with 7 nucleotides matching TRBD1. Per the germline V gene, CDR1 is MNHEY and CDR2 is SMNVEV (reference sequence). CDR3 length: 14 residues. V shed 3 bases and J 0 bases; nucleotides not matched to a gene: 1. The CDR3 region has the DNA TGTGCCAGCAGTTTGACAGGGCCTAACTATGGCTACACCTTC. Protein product: CASSLTGPNYGYTF.

The chain carries TRBV6-5 and TRBJ1-1; 10 bases are shared with TRBD1. Germline V gene data show CDR1 as MNHEY and CDR2 as SVGAGI. CDR3 length equals 16 residues. The ends lost 0 bases at V and 0 bases at J; junction bases unmatched: 1. CDR3: CASSYSGTGVNTEAFF. The CDR3 nucleotides are TGTGCCAGCAGTTACTCCGGGACAGGGGTGAACACTGAAGCTTTCTTT.

The genes are TRBV28 and TRBJ2-7, with TRBD1 matching over 9 bases. Germline CDR1 reads MDHEN; CDR2 reads SYDVKM. The CDR3 runs 17 residues. The J segment lost 0 bases and the V segment lost 5 bases, leaving 11 bases of the junction unmatched. The CDR3, as DNA: TGTGCCAGCAGTCAACTTCCGGGACAGGGCCTCTCCTACGAGCAGTACTTC. It encodes CASSQLPGQGLSYEQYF.

This chain links TRBV11-3 with TRBJ1-2; TRBD1 matches at 10 bases. Per the germline V gene, CDR1 is SGHNT and CDR2 is YENEEA. The V gene end was trimmed by 5 bases and the J gene end by 3 bases; junction bases not matched to a gene: 6. The CDR3 has 15 residues. CDR3 sequence reads: CASSEPGQGHYGYTF. CDR3 in DNA: TGTGCCAGCAGCGAGCCGGGACAGGGGCACTATGGCTACACCTTC.